The subject of this entry is one T cell receptor beta chain. The specificity of this receptor is unknown. One base away there is no much larger clone; base qualities are not given. These data are taken from a study of T cell changes during pregnancy in multiple sclerosis (dated by TCRdb to the late 2010s). Study-wide context: In women with multiple sclerosis, the researchers looked at how the T cell repertoire shifted as pregnancy progressed.

CDR1 and CDR2, per the germline V gene, are SGHNT and YENEEA. Measured from the cysteine to the phenylalanine, the CDR3 is 16 residues long. The kept DNA is CDR3 alone, 48 bases in frame from the first base. Trimming removed 5 bases from V and 4 bases from J; the gene matches leave 10 bases unexplained. Libraries were built with the immunoSEQ multiplex PCR assay. TCRdb carries this immuneACCESS record with in-frame sequences only. Its versions omit some clonotypes, under half of them owing to an unresolved V gene in the studies checked, with the rest unexplained. The sample yields 32,000 or so clones; roughly 90% were counted once. 5% to 5.5% of the sample is in the top ten clones.

The chain was built from TRBV11-3 and TRBJ2-5; TRBD1 lines up with 10 middle nucleotides. This clonotype was obtained from a female donor with multiple sclerosis, enrolled in a pregnancy study. This specimen consisted of CD8+ T cells from peripheral blood mononuclear cells, obtained in the first trimester of pregnancy. The DNA is TGTGCCAGCAGCCACGGGACAGGGGATTTACGAGAGACCCAGTACTTC. It translates to CASSHGTGDLRETQYF. This CDR3, with the reference TRBV11-3 and TRBJ2-5 proteins standing in past its ends, gives the full variable domain EAGVVQSPRYKIIEKKQPVAFWCNPISGHNTLYWYLQNLGQGPELLIRYENEEAVDDSQLPKDRFSAERLKGVDSTLKIQPAELGDSAVYLCASSHGTGDLRETQYFGPGTRLLVL.